The 3 T cell receptor beta chains given below trace back to one sample, sequenced in a study of cytomegalovirus exposure and HLA in healthy donors. Vbeta (60) and Jbeta (13) primers were used in the PCR. Only in-frame clones appear in the TCRdb table, and some are missing; sequencing was by immunoSEQ multiplex PCR. The sample has about 190,000 clones, 65% to 85% seen once. Source material: PBMCs. The receptors were gathered from a woman aged 18-29 years in good health and CMV-seronegative.

In DNA form, the CDR3 reads TGTGCCAGCAGTGAAGCTGGGACAGGGGTGAGAGATACGCAGTATTTT. Translated, it gives CASSEAGTGVRDTQYF. V and J are TRBV6-1 and TRBJ2-3; 10 nucleotides match TRBD1. CDR1 MNHNS and CDR2 SASEGT come from the germline V gene. The CDR3 runs 16 residues. The J segment lost 5 bases and the V segment lost 0 bases, leaving 5 bases of the junction unmatched.

For this clone: At one boundary the junction diverges from the germline segment, which might be a read error. The chain uses TRBV6-5 and TRBJ2-5, with a possible D match to TRBD1 (6 bases). Matching the DNA end better, TRBJ2-7 makes the J call doubtful. Germline V CDR1 and CDR2: MNHEY, SVGAGI. The CDR3 extends over 15 amino acids. The CDR3 loop reads CASTKTGKASHEQYF. DNA of the CDR3: TGTGCCAGCACCAAAACAGGGAAAGCCTCCCACGAGCAGTACTTC.

The J gene is TRBJ2-1, the V gene TRBV6-1; D perhaps matches TRBD1 (6 bases). The CDR3 consists of 15 residues. Trimming took 5 bases from V and 4 from J, leaving 15 bases between them. Germline CDR1 and CDR2: MNHNS and SASEGT. The CDR3 coding sequence is TGTGCCAGCAGTCCCCCGGGACAAAGATACAATGAGCAGTTCTTC. This encodes CASSPPGQRYNEQFF.